The 32 T cell receptor beta chains below all came from one sample that was sequenced in a study of blood T cell repertoires in COVID-19 (dated by TCRdb to 2018 to 2020). Preparation of the library involved the immunoSEQ multiplex PCR assay. TCRdb's version of the immuneACCESS table is confined to in-frame rearrangements and falls short of the full clone set. An unresolved V gene accounts for under half of the shortfall where checked; the remainder is of unknown origin. In all, the sample holds roughly 260,000 clones, and less than 90% of those were seen once. Of the sample, about 4% falls within the top ten clones. Sequencing was done on a sample of peripheral blood. The source of these receptors is a man aged 60 to 75 who had recovered from COVID-19.

V is TRBV7-9 and J is TRBJ1-4, with TRBD1 matching over 9 bases. The germline V gene encodes CDR1 SEHNR and CDR2 FQNEAQ (reference sequence). V dropped 5 bases and J dropped 5; count of bases not matched to a gene: 3. The CDR3 covers 14 residues. DNA of the CDR3: TGTGCCAGCAGCGAAGGGACAGGGAATGAAAAACTGTTTTTT. Its translation: CASSEGTGNEKLFF.

This sequence joins TRBV29-1 and TRBJ2-1; D gene ambiguous. V was trimmed by 1 base and J by 6 bases, leaving 7 bases between them. This CDR3 is built from 12 residues. Germline CDR1 is SQVTM and CDR2 is ANQGSEA. DNA of the CDR3: TGCAGCGTTGAAGGACACTCCAATGAGCAGTTCTTC. Its translation: CSVEGHSNEQFF.

This clone has only one observation. The CDR3 sequence: CAWSPFLRQGSNYGYTF. CDR3 DNA: TGTGCCTGGAGTCCATTTCTCCGCCAGGGTAGTAACTATGGCTACACCTTC. V is TRBV30 and J is TRBJ1-2; the D gene is possibly TRBD1 (5 bases). V was pared by 2 bases and J by 1 base, with 20 bases between. The CDR3 runs to 17 residues. Germline-derived CDR1 and CDR2 are GTSNPN and SVGIG (reference sequence).

The rearrangement links TRBV29-1 to TRBJ1-5; tentative D call: TRBD1 (5 bases). Looked up from germline, CDR1 is SQVTM and CDR2 is ANQGSEA. This CDR3 region has 13 residues. V lost 5 bases, J lost 5 bases, and 13 bases lay in between. The CDR3 here is CSVRVRADQPQHF. The CDR3 DNA is TGCAGCGTTCGGGTCAGGGCGGATCAGCCCCAGCATTTT.

This chain links TRBV7-6 with TRBJ2-1; the match to TRBD1 covers 12 bases. After removal of 0 bases from V and 7 bases from J, the junction contained 10 bases not matched to a gene. The CDR3 is made up of 18 amino acids. Germline-derived CDR1 and CDR2 are SGHVS and FNYEAQ. The CDR3 loop is CASSLAGRGTGGTNEQFF. DNA of the CDR3: TGTGCCAGCAGCTTAGCGGGGCGGGGGACAGGGGGCACGAATGAGCAGTTCTTC. The full variable domain, completed using reference TRBV7-6 and TRBJ2-1, is GAGVSQSPRYKVTKRGQDVALRCDPISGHVSLYWYRQALGQGPEFLTYFNYEAQQDKSGLPNDRFSAERPEGSISTLTIQRTEQRDSAMYRCASSLAGRGTGGTNEQFFGPGTRLTVL.

The V call is TRBV10-3, the J call TRBJ2-2; 9 bases agree with TRBD1. This CDR3 region has 16 residues. From germline, CDR1 is ENHRY and CDR2 SYGVKD. With V trimmed by 0 bases and J by 4 bases, 3 bases remained unmatched. This CDR3 is CAISESDRGLTGELFF. The CDR3 DNA reads as TGTGCCATCAGTGAGTCGGACAGGGGACTCACCGGGGAGCTGTTTTTT.

The chain uses TRBV5-1 and TRBJ2-1; no definite D call. Germline V gene data show CDR1 as SGHRS and CDR2 as YFSETQ. V lost 2 bases and J 0 bases, leaving 12 bases between the germline ends. This CDR3 is 16 amino acids long. This CDR3 is CASSFQASSSYNEQFF. The CDR3 bases are TGCGCCAGCAGCTTTCAGGCCTCGAGCTCCTACAATGAGCAGTTCTTC. The variable domain in full, with the rest retrieved from reference TRBV5-1 and TRBJ2-1, is KAGVTQTPRYLIKTRGQQVTLSCSPISGHRSVSWYQQTPGQGLQFLFEYFSETQRNKGNFPGRFSGRQFSNSRSEMNVSTLELGDSALYLCASSFQASSSYNEQFFGPGTRLTVL.

The gene calls are TRBV19 and TRBJ1-1; 10 positions match TRBD1. V lost 4 bases and J lost 0; bases outside the gene matches: 8. Germline V gene lookup returns CDR1 LNHDA and CDR2 SQIVND (reference sequence). The CDR3 totals 17 residues. CDR3 amino acids: CASSTPGTGVMNTEAFF. The CDR3 region has the DNA TGTGCCAGTAGTACCCCCGGGACAGGGGTCATGAACACTGAAGCTTTCTTT.

The V call is TRBV19, the J call TRBJ2-7; D is perhaps TRBD2 (6 bases). The CDR3 runs to 14 residues. CDR1 is LNHDA and CDR2 is SQIVND in the germline V gene (reference sequence). Deletions cut 7 bases from V and 0 bases from J, with 13 bases between. The DNA of the CDR3 is TGTGCCAGTACCATATCGGGGGACTCCTACGAGCAGTACTTC. This sequence encodes CASTISGDSYEQYF.

V gene TRBV5-8 combines with J gene TRBJ1-5, with D unresolved. The CDR3 is 15 amino acids. The germline CDR1 and CDR2 sequences are SGHTS and YDEGEE. The V and J ends lost 0 bases and 4 bases respectively, with 11 bases between them. The DNA of the CDR3 is TGTGCCAGCAGCTTGGGAACCGGGGATAATCAGCCCCAGCATTTT. Translation: CASSLGTGDNQPQHF.

This clone was seen only once. The chain couples TRBV5-1 to TRBJ2-7, with a tentative D call TRBD2 (5 bases). CDR3 length: 13 residues. The germline CDR1 and CDR2 sequences are SGHRS and YFSETQ. V was shortened by 1 base and J by 4 bases, with 9 bases between the two germline ends. For the CDR3, the DNA is TGCGCCAGCAGCTTGCCCCCGGGATACGAGCAGTACTTC. Protein sequence: CASSLPPGYEQYF.

This chain uses TRBV6-6 with TRBJ1-5, with 9 bases aligning to TRBD1. The V segment lost 11 bases and the J segment 5 bases; nucleotides outside the gene matches: 13. Germline loops: CDR1 MNHNY, CDR2 SVGAGI (reference sequence). There are 15 residues in the CDR3. The DNA of the CDR3 is TGTGCCGGACAAAGAGGACAGGGGCCAGATCAGCCCCAGCATTTT. Encoded protein: CAGQRGQGPDQPQHF.

The chain has TRBV7-8 and TRBJ1-5, with 7 bases fitting TRBD1. Germline CDR1 and CDR2: SGHVS and FQNEAQ. The CDR3 extends over 17 amino acids. Losses at the gene ends were 3 bases for V and 0 bases for J; bases not matched to a gene: 8. CDR3 nucleotide sequence: TGTGCCAGCAGCTTGGACAGGATGCCGTATAGCAATCAGCCCCAGCATTTT. Amino acids: CASSLDRMPYSNQPQHF.

This clone has more than one count but fewer than ten. The genes are TRBV18 and TRBJ1-4; D remains ambiguous. The CDR3 contains 14 residues. V was pared by 3 bases and J by 1 base, with 6 bases between. Germline V gene lookup returns CDR1 KGHSH and CDR2 LQKENI. The CDR3 DNA is TGTGCCAGCTCACCTACGGTAACTAATGAAAAACTGTTTTTT. It translates to CASSPTVTNEKLFF.

The rearrangement joins TRBV27 to TRBJ1-2; 10 nucleotides line up with TRBD1. The CDR3 spans 15 residues. V shed 1 base, J shed 8 bases, and the junction held 7 bases outside the gene matches. Per the germline V gene, CDR1 is MNHEY and CDR2 is SMNVEV (reference sequence). The CDR3 nucleotides are TGTGCCAGCAGTTTATTTGGGACAGGGGCACGAGGCTACACCTTC. This codes for CASSLFGTGARGYTF.

Regarding this clone: Other nucleotide sequences from this sample produce the same CDR3. The chain employs TRBV6-5 and TRBJ1-5, with TRBD1 matching 9 bases. With V trimmed by 6 bases and J by 5 bases, 5 bases remained unmatched. The germline CDR1 and CDR2 sequences are MNHEY and SVGAGI. The length of the CDR3 is 14 residues. CDR3 bases: TGTGCCAGCAGCCGACAGGGGGGGGATCAGCCCCAGCATTTT. Protein sequence: CASSRQGGDQPQHF.

The DNA of the CDR3 is TGTGCCTGGAGTGTCGGGGTCGGGAAGACCCAGTACTTC. This codes for CAWSVGVGKTQYF. The V and J genes are TRBV30 and TRBJ2-5; D is possibly TRBD2 (5 bases). The CDR3 spans 13 residues. The V gene lost 0 bases and the J gene lost 6 bases, with 11 bases spanning the gap. Germline V gene data show CDR1 as GTSNPN and CDR2 as SVGIG (reference sequence). Looking up the rest from reference TRBV30 and TRBJ2-5 gives the full variable domain: SQTIHQWPATLVQPVGSPLSLECTVEGTSNPNLYWYRQAAGRGLQLLFYSVGIGQISSEVPQNLSASRPQDRQFILSSKKLLLSDSGFYLCAWSVGVGKTQYFGPGTRLLVL.

This chain joins TRBV19 and TRBJ1-5; 9 bases align to TRBD1. Germline assignment: CDR1 LNHDA and CDR2 SQIVND (reference sequence). CDR3 length: 17 amino acids. The V gene end was trimmed by 4 bases and the J gene end by 0 bases; junction bases not matched to a gene: 7. The CDR3 here is CASSNRDRAYSNQPQHF. The CDR3 nucleotides read TGTGCCAGTAGTAACCGGGACAGGGCTTATAGCAATCAGCCCCAGCATTTT.

The chain couples TRBV29-1 to TRBJ1-2; 9 bases are a match to TRBD1. V gave up 2 bases and J gave up 9 bases; unmatched junction bases: 4. Germline V gene data show CDR1 as SQVTM and CDR2 as ANQGSEA. The CDR3 is 12 residues long. The CDR3 DNA reads TGCAGCGTTGAAAGGGGACAGGGAAGCTACACCTTC. Translated: CSVERGQGSYTF.

The gene calls are TRBV6-6 and TRBJ2-7; 7 bases line up with TRBD2. Germline CDR1 is MNHNY and CDR2 is SVGAGI (reference sequence). This CDR3 comprises 15 residues. The junction had 8 bases not matched to a gene; V was cut back by 6 bases and J by 0 bases. This chain's CDR3 is CASRQSGASSYEQYF. In DNA form, the CDR3 reads TGTGCCAGCAGACAGAGCGGGGCCAGCTCCTACGAGCAGTACTTC.

As regards this clone: This sequence may be a read error, since a much larger clone differs from it by one base. This chain links TRBV5-4 with TRBJ1-2; the match to TRBD1 covers 7 bases. Looked up from germline, CDR1 is SGHNT and CDR2 is YYREEE (reference sequence). This CDR3 contains 13 residues. After removal of 3 bases from V and 2 bases from J, the junction contained 1 base not matched to a gene. The CDR3: CASSSTGNYGYTF. CDR3 DNA sequence: TGTGCCAGCAGCTCGACAGGGAACTATGGCTACACCTTC.

Only a few counts were recorded for this clone. This chain connects TRBV2 to TRBJ1-1, with unresolved D. V lost 6 bases, J lost 3 bases, and 11 bases lay in between. Germline V gene sequence: CDR1 SNHLY, CDR2 FYNNEI. This CDR3 is 13 amino acids long. CDR3 loop: CASSRREDTEAFF. CDR3 nucleotides: TGTGCCAGCAGCAGGAGGGAAGACACTGAAGCTTTCTTT.

This chain joins TRBV3-1 (or the pseudogene TRBV3-2) and TRBJ1-4; possible D gene TRBD1, 6 bases. CDR1 and CDR2 from the germline V gene are LGHDT and YNNKEL (reference sequence). This CDR3 is built from 15 residues. Trimming pared 0 bases from V and 1 base from J, leaving 6 bases between. Here the CDR3 DNA reads TGTGCCAGCAGCCAAGACAGGGGAACTAATGAAAAACTGTTTTTT. Its translation: CASSQDRGTNEKLFF.

The CDR3 protein is CASRVGYNSPLHF. In nucleotides, the CDR3 is TGTGCCAGCAGAGTCGGTTATAATTCACCCCTCCACTTT. V and J are TRBV6-5 and TRBJ1-6; no clear D. CDR3 length: 13 residues. V dropped 6 bases and J dropped 4 bases, with 7 bases sitting between them. CDR1 and CDR2 (germline): MNHEY, SVGAGI.

The chain recombines TRBV20-1 with TRBJ2-7; unclear D gene. The CDR3 consists of 11 residues. Germline V CDR1 and CDR2: DFQATT, SNEGSKA (reference sequence). The V end lost 1 base, the J end lost 4 bases, and 5 bases lay between the germline ends. The DNA of the CDR3 is TGCAGTGCTAGAGGAGTTTACGAGCAGTACTTC. This translates into CSARGVYEQYF.

The V gene is TRBV3-1 (or the pseudogene TRBV3-2), the J gene TRBJ1-1, with D maybe TRBD1 (6 bases). Between the trimmed V and J ends, which lost 5 bases and 11 bases, there was a span of 12 bases. This CDR3 comprises 11 residues. CDR1 and CDR2 from the germline V gene are LGHDT and YNNKEL (reference sequence). The CDR3 DNA is TGTGCCAGCAGCATTCAGGGGTCGGCTTTCTTT. Encoded protein: CASSIQGSAFF.

The gene calls are TRBV6-6 and TRBJ1-5, with 7 bases fitting TRBD1. The CDR3 has 15 amino acids. Germline CDR1 and CDR2: MNHNY and SVGAGI (reference sequence). V shed 2 bases, J shed 1 base, and the junction held 2 bases outside the gene matches. CDR3 region: CASSYTDRSNQPQHF. CDR3 nucleotides: TGTGCCAGCAGTTACACGGACAGGAGCAATCAGCCCCAGCATTTT.

V and J are TRBV5-1 and TRBJ1-2; D unclear. This CDR3 has 14 residues. Per the germline V gene, CDR1 is SGHRS and CDR2 is YFSETQ. V gave up 4 bases and J gave up 6 bases, with 16 bases separating them. The CDR3 bases are TGCGCCAGCAGCCTGGAAGTACATAGCCATGGCTACACCTTC. As protein: CASSLEVHSHGYTF.

The genes are TRBV7-9 and TRBJ2-7, with TRBD1 matching over 8 bases. Germline V gene lookup returns CDR1 SEHNR and CDR2 FQNEAQ (reference sequence). V was clipped by 4 bases and J by 4 bases; unmatched bases: 6. The CDR3 runs 14 residues. For the CDR3, the DNA is TGTGCCAGCAGCTATCGGACAGGGATATACGAGCAGTACTTC. It encodes CASSYRTGIYEQYF.

The chain is built from TRBV18 and TRBJ2-7; 9 bases agree with TRBD2. The CDR3 contains 16 residues. The V gene end was trimmed by 0 bases and the J gene end by 5 bases; junction bases not matched to a gene: 8. Germline CDR1 KGHSH, CDR2 LQKENI. In DNA, the CDR3 is TGTGCCAGCTCACCACCGACTGGACTAGCGAATGACGAGCAGTACTTC. Translating it yields CASSPPTGLANDEQYF.

This chain connects TRBV5-8 to TRBJ2-7, with 7 bases matching TRBD1. Germline V lookup: CDR1 SGHTS, CDR2 YDEGEE. The ends lost 2 bases at V and 3 bases at J; junction bases unmatched: 8. The CDR3 runs to 15 residues. The CDR3 DNA reads as TGTGCCAGCAGCTTAGGATCGGACAGGTACTACGAGCAGTACTTC. It is translated as CASSLGSDRYYEQYF.

This chain uses TRBV7-3 with TRBJ2-1, with 11 nucleotides matching TRBD1. V was pared by 5 bases and J by 6 bases, with 3 bases of the junction left unmatched. Germline CDR1 is SGHTA and CDR2 is FQGTGA. The CDR3 length is 14 residues. The CDR3 DNA is TGTGCCAGCAGCACCGGGACAGGGGGCAATGAGCAGTTCTTC. Its translation is CASSTGTGGNEQFF.